This T cell receptor beta chain was identified during a study of CD8+ T cells in alopecia areata. Study findings and constraints: Scalp data also include sequences from resident alphabeta T cells of normal skin.

The V and J ends lost 6 bases and 6 bases, in that order; junction bases with no gene match: 3. The CDR3 consists of 13 residues. In germline, CDR1 is MDHEN, CDR2 SYDVKM. cDNA serving as the sequencing template came from extracted, reverse transcribed RNA. Sequencing used immunoSEQ multiplex PCR; TCRdb keeps in-frame clones, though not all of them. The data show 100,000 to 130,000 clones, with approximately 60% seen just once and roughly 20% held by the top ten. This clone was recorded once. Its antigen is unknown. The TCR originated in a human donor in good health. The sequencing sample was made of CD8+ T cells sorted from blood. This sequence joins TRBV28 and TRBJ2-3, with 10 bases lining up with TRBD2. The CDR3 DNA follows: TGTGCCAGCAGAGGGACTAGCGTGGATACGCAGTATTTT. This translates into CASRGTSVDTQYF.